Listed here are 17 T cell receptor beta chains from one sample, sequenced in a study of early T cells in non-severe SARS-CoV-2 infection. TCRdb redid the calling of the 5' RACE reads with MiXCR, one entry per CDR3 protein. The table has 59,000 or so distinct CDR3 sequences, around 12% seen once. The specimen comprised whole blood, sampled at baseline. These receptors were obtained from an adult who was a healthcare worker with PCR-confirmed SARS-CoV-2 infection or an uninfected control (not recorded which).

The rearrangement links TRBV28 to TRBJ2-7, with D perhaps given as TRBD1 or TRBD2 (6 bases each). The CDR3 loop spans 17 amino acids. Germline V CDR1 and CDR2: MDHEN, SYDVKM. Trimming left V 1 base short and J 4 bases short, with 20 bases between. For the CDR3, the DNA is TGTGCCAGCAGTTTATTATGGGGGGCGGAAGCGCCGTACGAGCAGTACTTC. It is translated as CASSLLWGAEAPYEQYF.

The CDR3 DNA reads as TGTGCCAGTACCAAAGGATCAGACTCTGGAAACACCATATATTTT. It yields the protein CASTKGSDSGNTIYF. The chain uses TRBV19 and TRBJ1-3; D uncertain. With 7 bases removed from V and 0 bases from J, the gap between germline ends came to 13 bases. Germline V gives CDR1 LNHDA, CDR2 SQIVND (reference sequence). The CDR3 runs 15 residues. Drawing the rest from reference TRBV19 and TRBJ1-3, the complete variable domain is DGGITQSPKYLFRKEGQNVTLSCEQNLNHDAMYWYRQDPGQGLRLIYYSQIVNDFQKGDIAEGYSVSREKKESFPLTVTSAQKNPTAFYLCASTKGSDSGNTIYFGEGSWLTVV.

The chain combines TRBV5-1 with TRBJ2-1; D ambiguous. Trimming cost V 2 bases and J 4 bases, with 16 bases left between them. This CDR3 contains 16 residues. The germline CDR1 and CDR2 sequences are SGHRS and YFSETQ. CDR3 in amino acids: CASSLVSPGSYNEQFF. The CDR3 DNA sequence: TGCGCCAGCAGCTTAGTTTCCCCAGGTTCTTACAATGAGCAGTTCTTC.

The chain carries TRBV28 and TRBJ1-1, with TRBD1 as a possible D gene (5 bases). Trimming removed 6 bases at V and 3 bases at J, with 17 bases between. This CDR3 contains 15 residues. The germline V gene has CDR1 MDHEN and CDR2 SYDVKM. The CDR3 DNA reads as TGTGCCAGCAGGGGACTTACAGGATCCCACACTGAAGCTTTCTTT. Encoded protein: CASRGLTGSHTEAFF.

This clonotype was seen at least ten times. The chain is built from TRBV20-1 and TRBJ2-3; 11 positions match TRBD2. CDR3 size: 14 residues. CDR1 and CDR2 (germline): DFQATT, SNEGSKA (reference sequence). V trimming: 5 bases; J trimming: 3 bases; junction bases outside the gene matches: 4. CDR3: CSARLAGGTDTQYF. CDR3 nucleotide sequence: TGCAGTGCTCGCTTAGCGGGAGGGACAGATACGCAGTATTTT.

This chain connects TRBV27 to TRBJ2-5, with D perhaps matching TRBD2 (6 bases). Trimming cost V 5 bases and J 5 bases, with 9 bases left between them. Germline CDR1 reads MNHEY; CDR2 reads SMNVEV (reference sequence). The CDR3 totals 12 residues. As DNA, the CDR3 is TGTGCCAGCAGTGGGGGGACCGAGACCCAGTACTTC. Translation: CASSGGTETQYF.

The rearrangement uses TRBV10-3 and TRBJ1-4; possible D gene TRBD1, 6 bases. This CDR3 is 13 amino acids long. Germline values: CDR1 ENHRY, CDR2 SYGVKD. CDR3 loop: CGSSGGPGEKLFF. As DNA, the CDR3 is TGTGGCTCCAGTGGGGGGCCCGGGGAAAAACTGTTTTTT.

There are a few counts of this clonotype. The V gene is TRBV11-2, the J gene TRBJ1-2; TRBD1 agrees at 7 bases. V trimming: 4 bases; J trimming: 1 base; junction bases outside the gene matches: 3. This CDR3 is built from 14 residues. The germline CDR1 and CDR2 sequences are SGHAT and FQNNGV. CDR3 sequence: CASSSGQLNYGYTF. The CDR3 coding sequence is TGTGCCAGCAGCTCGGGACAGCTTAACTATGGCTACACCTTC.

This clonotype showed up many times. The chain is built from TRBV7-8 and TRBJ2-2, with D uncertain. V dropped 5 bases and J dropped 1 base, with 8 bases sitting between them. This CDR3 contains 14 residues. Looked up from germline, CDR1 is SGHVS and CDR2 is FQNEAQ. The CDR3 here is CASSLDLNTGELFF. The CDR3 DNA is TGTGCCAGCAGCCTAGACTTGAACACCGGGGAGCTGTTTTTT.

The chain's CDR3 is CASSLPAYYEQYF. The CDR3 nucleotides read TGTGCCAGCAGCTTACCAGCATACTACGAGCAGTACTTC. V and J are TRBV7-4 and TRBJ2-7; D not certain. V shed 2 bases and J shed 3 bases, with 8 bases lying between them. The length of the CDR3 is 13 residues. Germline values: CDR1 SGHVT, CDR2 SQSDAQ. Full variable domain (missing parts from reference TRBV7-4 and TRBJ2-7): GAGVSQSPRYKVAKRGRDVALRCDSISGHVTLYWYRQTLGQGSEVLTYSQSDAQRDKSGRPSGRFSAERPERSVSTLKIQRTEQGDSAVYLCASSLPAYYEQYFGPGTRLTVT.

Ten or more counts support this clonotype. This chain joins TRBV19 and TRBJ2-1; 8 bases match TRBD2. The CDR3 sequence is 13 residues long. Germline CDR1 LNHDA, CDR2 SQIVND (reference sequence). V lost 6 bases to trimming and J lost 9 bases; unmatched junction nucleotides: 7. This chain's CDR3 is CASSPGTRTEQFF. CDR3 DNA: TGTGCCAGTAGCCCCGGGACTAGGACTGAGCAGTTCTTC.

This chain links TRBV10-3 with TRBJ1-1; no definite D call. V lost 0 bases and J lost 7, with 12 bases in between. This CDR3 has 14 residues. The V gene's germline CDR1 is ENHRY and CDR2 SYGVKD. The CDR3 spells CAISESGLGVEAFF. CDR3 nucleotides: TGTGCCATCAGTGAGTCTGGTTTGGGAGTTGAAGCTTTCTTT.

This clonotype appeared many times. The chain has TRBV2 and TRBJ2-2; 7 positions agree with TRBD2. The CDR3 sequence is 13 residues long. Germline values: CDR1 SNHLY, CDR2 FYNNEI. Losses at the gene ends were 8 bases for V and 6 bases for J; bases not matched to a gene: 6. The CDR3 here is CASGTIPAGELFF. In DNA form, the CDR3 reads TGTGCCAGCGGGACTATCCCCGCCGGGGAGCTGTTTTTT. The full variable domain, with the rest looked up from reference TRBV2 and TRBJ2-2, is EPEVTQTPSHQVTQMGQEVILRCVPISNHLYFYWYRQILGQKVEFLVSFYNNEISEKSEIFDDQFSVERPDGSNFTLKIRSTKLEDSAMYFCASGTIPAGELFFGEGSRLTVL.

The sample holds a few counts of this clonotype. The rearrangement joins TRBV5-5 to TRBJ1-5, with TRBD1 identical over 8 bases. Germline CDR1 and CDR2: SGHKS and YYEKEE (reference sequence). The CDR3 runs 15 residues. V shed 1 base and J 1 base; nucleotides not matched to a gene: 1. CDR3 region: CASSLQGASNQPQHF. The CDR3 DNA reads as TGTGCCAGCAGCTTGCAGGGGGCGAGCAATCAGCCCCAGCATTTT.

This clonotype was recorded a few times. The genes are TRBV27 and TRBJ2-7, with 7 bases lining up with TRBD1. J lost 2 bases, V lost 8 bases, and 6 bases had no gene match. Germline assignment: CDR1 MNHEY and CDR2 SMNVEV (reference sequence). The CDR3 is 13 residues long. Here the CDR3 DNA reads TGTGCCAGCGGCCACGGACAGGCCTACGAGCAGTACTTC. It translates to CASGHGQAYEQYF.

The chain recombines TRBV27 with TRBJ1-1; tentatively, D is TRBD1 (6 bases). Trimming took 5 bases from V and 2 from J, leaving 12 bases between them. CDR1 is MNHEY and CDR2 is SMNVEV in the germline V gene (reference sequence). This CDR3 has 14 amino acids. CDR3 in DNA: TGTGCCAGCAGTATGACAGGATCCAACACTGAAGCTTTCTTT. As protein: CASSMTGSNTEAFF.

This clonotype was detected only a few times. The chain employs TRBV28 and TRBJ1-1; TRBD1 aligns across 7 bases. CDR1 is MDHEN, CDR2 SYDVKM, per germline. The V gene end was trimmed by 5 bases and the J gene end by 8 bases; junction bases not matched to a gene: 14. This CDR3 spans 15 amino acids. The CDR3 is CASSVTTGAGIEAFF. In nucleotides, the CDR3 is TGTGCCAGCAGTGTAACTACAGGGGCGGGAATCGAAGCTTTCTTT.